The 7 T cell receptor beta chains in this list originate from one sample, sequenced in a study of cytomegalovirus exposure and HLA in healthy donors. Primers included in the PCR were 60 Vbeta and 13 Jbeta primers. Profiling relied on immunoSEQ multiplex PCR, and the TCRdb table lists in-frame clones only, not all of them. The top ten clones hold approximately 30% of a sample with roughly 92,000 clones, 80% of them seen once. Sequencing was carried out using PBMCs. The receptors derive from a man aged 45-65 years in good health and CMV-seropositive.

J is TRBJ2-3 and V is TRBV18; 9 bases are a match to TRBD2. The V segment lost 4 bases and the J segment 3 bases; nucleotides outside the gene matches: 8. CDR1 is KGHSH and CDR2 is LQKENI in the germline V gene. CDR3 length: 16 residues. The CDR3 spells CASSRVSGRMTDTQYF. In nucleotides, the CDR3 is TGTGCCAGCTCACGCGTAAGCGGGAGGATGACAGATACGCAGTATTTT.

This clone was picked up a small number of times. The chain links TRBV18 to TRBJ2-1; 7 nucleotides line up with TRBD1. J lost 5 bases, V lost 3 bases, and 1 base had no gene match. Germline V gene data show CDR1 as KGHSH and CDR2 as LQKENI. The CDR3 runs to 13 residues. The CDR3: CASSPGTDNEQFF. CDR3 nucleotide sequence: TGTGCCAGCTCACCTGGGACAGACAATGAGCAGTTCTTC.

The gene calls are TRBV18 and TRBJ1-4; weak D call: TRBD1 (5 bases). Germline-derived CDR1 and CDR2 are KGHSH and LQKENI. CDR3 length: 13 residues. V lost 4 bases and J 5 bases, leaving 8 bases between the germline ends. The CDR3 is CASSRGENEKLFF. In DNA form, the CDR3 reads TGTGCCAGCTCACGGGGGGAAAATGAAAAACTGTTTTTT.

This sequence joins TRBV7-8 and TRBJ2-2, with 7 bases matching TRBD2. Germline V CDR1 and CDR2: SGHVS, FQNEAQ. The CDR3 length is 17 residues. Trimming at V came to 1 base and at J to 4 bases, leaving 9 bases not matched to a gene. The chain's CDR3 is CASSLGSGGASTGELFF. The CDR3 DNA reads TGTGCCAGCAGCTTAGGCTCGGGGGGTGCGAGCACCGGGGAGCTGTTTTTT. The full variable domain, rest sourced from reference TRBV7-8 and TRBJ2-2, is GAGVSQSPRYKVAKRGQDVALRCDPISGHVSLFWYQQALGQGPEFLTYFQNEAQLDKSGLPSDRFFAERPEGSVSTLKIQRTQQEDSAVYLCASSLGSGGASTGELFFGEGSRLTVL.

The rearrangement joins TRBV5-1 to TRBJ2-3, with 12 bases fitting TRBD2. V lost 2 bases to trimming and J lost 4 bases; unmatched junction nucleotides: 8. The CDR3 is 17 amino acids. Germline V CDR1 and CDR2: SGHRS, YFSETQ. CDR3 sequence (DNA): TGCGCCAGCAGCTTAGTCGGACTAGCGGGATCCCCAGATACGCAGTATTTT. Translated: CASSLVGLAGSPDTQYF. Filled out from reference TRBV5-1 and TRBJ2-3, the complete variable domain reads KAGVTQTPRYLIKTRGQQVTLSCSPISGHRSVSWYQQTPGQGLQFLFEYFSETQRNKGNFPGRFSGRQFSNSRSEMNVSTLELGDSALYLCASSLVGLAGSPDTQYFGPGTRLTVL.

This clone was seen once. The J gene is TRBJ2-3, the V gene TRBV19, with no clear D. CDR1 is LNHDA and CDR2 is SQIVND in the germline V gene (reference sequence). The CDR3 contains 13 residues. The V gene lost 1 base and the J gene lost 5 bases, with 7 bases spanning the gap. The CDR3 sequence: CASSIGLEDTQYF. The CDR3 DNA follows: TGTGCCAGTAGTATAGGGTTAGAAGATACGCAGTATTTT.

The chain carries TRBV11-2 and TRBJ2-5; D gene unclear. V lost 2 bases and J 4 bases, leaving 8 bases between the germline ends. This CDR3 region has 13 residues. Germline V gene sequence: CDR1 SGHAT, CDR2 FQNNGV. In DNA form, the CDR3 reads TGTGCCAGCAGCTTAATAGTCTCAGAGACCCAGTACTTC. It codes for CASSLIVSETQYF.